Sequencing of this TCR beta chain was carried out in a study of blood T cell repertoires in COVID-19 (dated by TCRdb to 2018 to 2021). In the study overall: Collaborator samples came from the United States, Italy and Spain and covered acute and convalescent phases of COVID-19. The material from the prospective study consisted of cDNA or gDNA derived from T cells, B-cell-depleted T cells, or PBMCs. The dataset comprised deeply sampled blood TCRbeta repertoires from subjects exposed to, actively infected with, or recovered from COVID-19. The repertoires were released in a freely available public database intended as a resource for research on the immune response to SARS-CoV-2. Samples came from the ongoing ImmuneRACE study (first 160 participants) plus 1,254 subjects from 6 global collaborators. A de-identified subject ID, COVID-19 status, age in years and sex were almost always included in the sample metadata. Where HLA class I and class II types were available, the types were taken from metadata supplied by the sample provider, not from assay-based typing.

Broad study findings and their caveats: The amount of clinical and demographic metadata varied by source and participant and was provided uncurated.

The immunoSEQ Assay, a bias-controlled multiplex PCR, was used to amplify TCRbeta CDR3 regions from genomic DNA. The source study handled its data this way. Nucleated cell counts per sample were estimated from amplification of reference gene primers within the assay. To quantify the absolute abundance of each unique TCRbeta CDR3 rearrangement, sequence reads were collapsed and filtered. Productive Simpson clonality was computed per sample as the square root of Simpson's diversity index over productive rearrangements. In TCRdb, the immuneACCESS table is reduced to in-frame sequences with V and J assigned. These tables do not hold every clone; where another copy was compared, an unresolved V gene accounts for under half, and the others remain unexplained. The V and J calls and clone size come from that table; D and trimming were worked out from the DNA. For this sample the table gives approximately 220,000 clones, of which about 91% were detected only once. The ten largest clonotypes hold 2.5% to 3% of the sample.

On this clone: Which antigen it targets is not known. No base quality information exists; no much larger clone differs at one position.

From the germline V gene (reference sequence), CDR1 is MNHEY and CDR2 is SMNVEV. Counted from cysteine to phenylalanine, this CDR3 has 15 amino acids. Only the CDR3 portion is preserved as DNA: 45 bases, with reading frame beginning at the first base. The germline V end is reduced by 4 bases and the J end by 2 bases; junction bases left unmatched: 3. Participants in the prospective study were enrolled through a virtual design, were aged about 18 to 90 years, and lived in some 24 United States geographic areas. Cohort assignment in the prospective study relied on participant-reported clinical history from a screening survey and a study questionnaire. In the prospective study, whole blood, serum and a nasopharyngeal or oropharyngeal swab were collected from each participant by mobile phlebotomists. Additional blood draws and questionnaires over an approximately 2-month period could optionally be provided by prospective study participants. Blood samples from the prospective study were shipped frozen or at room temperature prior to DNA extraction.

Sample: PBMCs or T cells enriched from blood (not recorded which). The chain was built from TRBV27 and TRBJ1-3; TRBD1 lines up with 9 middle nucleotides. This TCR came from a woman aged 25-40 years with acute COVID-19. The DNA is as follows: TGTGCCAGCAGTTCTGACAGGGGGACTGGAAACACCATATATTTT. Translated, it reads CASSSDRGTGNTIYF.